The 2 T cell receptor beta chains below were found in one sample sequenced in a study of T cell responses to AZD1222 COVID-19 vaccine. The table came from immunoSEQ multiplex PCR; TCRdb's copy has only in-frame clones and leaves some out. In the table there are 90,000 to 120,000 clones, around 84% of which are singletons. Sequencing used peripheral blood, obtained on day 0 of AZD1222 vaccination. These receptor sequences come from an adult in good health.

DNA for the CDR3: TGTGCCAGCAGTTTAGAAGGGGATCAGCCCCAGCATTTT. Translated: CASSLEGDQPQHF. The V and J genes are TRBV2 and TRBJ1-5; D is possibly TRBD1 (5 bases). V shed 5 bases and J shed 5 bases, with 10 bases lying between them. The germline CDR1 and CDR2 sequences are SNHLY and FYNNEI. This CDR3 has 13 residues.

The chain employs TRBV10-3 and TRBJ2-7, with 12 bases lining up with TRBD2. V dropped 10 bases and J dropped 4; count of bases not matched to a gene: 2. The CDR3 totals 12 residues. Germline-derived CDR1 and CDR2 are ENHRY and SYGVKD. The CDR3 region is CATGTSGYEQYF. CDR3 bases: TGTGCCACCGGGACTAGCGGGTACGAGCAGTACTTC.